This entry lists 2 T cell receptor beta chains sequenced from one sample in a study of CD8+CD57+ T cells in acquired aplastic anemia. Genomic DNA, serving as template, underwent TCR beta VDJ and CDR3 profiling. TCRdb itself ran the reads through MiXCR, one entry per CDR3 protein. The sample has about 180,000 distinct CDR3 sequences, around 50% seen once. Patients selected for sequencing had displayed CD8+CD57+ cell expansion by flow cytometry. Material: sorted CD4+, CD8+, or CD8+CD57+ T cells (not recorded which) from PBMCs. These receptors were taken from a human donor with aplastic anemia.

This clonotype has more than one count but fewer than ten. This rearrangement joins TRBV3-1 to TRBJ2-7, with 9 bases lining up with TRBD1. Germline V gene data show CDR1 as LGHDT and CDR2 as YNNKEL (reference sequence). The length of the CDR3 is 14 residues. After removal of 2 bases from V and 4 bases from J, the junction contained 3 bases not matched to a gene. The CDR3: CASSQPGQGYEQYF. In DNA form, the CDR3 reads TGTGCCAGCAGCCAACCGGGACAGGGTTACGAGCAGTACTTC.

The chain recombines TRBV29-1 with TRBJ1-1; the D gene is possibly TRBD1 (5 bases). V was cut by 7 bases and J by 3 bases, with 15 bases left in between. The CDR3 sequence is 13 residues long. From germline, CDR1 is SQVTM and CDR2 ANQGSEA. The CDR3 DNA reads TGCAGCGGTGGCGGTCGGGGGGACACTGAAGCTTTCTTT. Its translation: CSGGGRGDTEAFF.